This TCR beta chain was found in a study of cytomegalovirus exposure and HLA in healthy donors. Regarding the study as a whole: Several of the most significant clusters appeared, in a later analysis, to be linked to common viral pathogens. Most TCR sequences were uncommon, yet certain public TCRs appeared in many donors. Most CMV-associated TCR beta chains appeared HLA-restricted in a later analysis. What was likely a sequencing artifact was a cluster of highly shared sequence variants.

PCR used 60 Vbeta primers and 13 Jbeta primers. Sequencing used immunoSEQ multiplex PCR; TCRdb keeps in-frame clones, though not all of them. Of 120,000 or so clones detected, more than 65% appear once; the ten largest clones hold around 1.6%. The CDR3 length is 13 residues. V lost 4 bases, J lost 4 bases, and 9 bases lay in between. The germline CDR1 and CDR2 sequences are WSHSY and SAAADI. In the case of this clone: As yet, its antigen is unknown.

This receptor was identified in a woman aged 18 to 35 in good health and CMV-seronegative. This rearrangement joins TRBV10-2 to TRBJ2-3; a possible D gene is TRBD1 (5 bases). Sequencing was performed on PBMCs. The CDR3 DNA sequence: TGCGCCAGCAGTGTTGGGGCCCCAGATACGCAGTATTTT. Amino acid sequence: CASSVGAPDTQYF.